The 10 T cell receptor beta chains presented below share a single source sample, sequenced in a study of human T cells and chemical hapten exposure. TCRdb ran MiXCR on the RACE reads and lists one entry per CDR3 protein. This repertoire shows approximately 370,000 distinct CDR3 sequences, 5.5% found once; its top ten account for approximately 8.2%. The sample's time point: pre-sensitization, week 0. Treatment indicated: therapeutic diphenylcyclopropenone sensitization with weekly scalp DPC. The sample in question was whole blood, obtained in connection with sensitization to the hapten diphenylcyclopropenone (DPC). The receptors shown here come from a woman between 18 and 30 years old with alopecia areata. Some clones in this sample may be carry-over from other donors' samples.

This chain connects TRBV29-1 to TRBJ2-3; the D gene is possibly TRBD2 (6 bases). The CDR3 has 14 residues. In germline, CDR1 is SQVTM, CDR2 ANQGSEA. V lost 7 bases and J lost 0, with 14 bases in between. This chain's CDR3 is CSAKTSGSTDTQYF. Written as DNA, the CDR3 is TGCAGCGCAAAGACTAGTGGAAGCACAGATACGCAGTATTTT.

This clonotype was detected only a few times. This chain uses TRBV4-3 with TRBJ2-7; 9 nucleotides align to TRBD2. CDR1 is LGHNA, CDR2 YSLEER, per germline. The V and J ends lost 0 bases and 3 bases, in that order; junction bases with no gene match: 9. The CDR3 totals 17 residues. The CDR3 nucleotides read TGCGCCAGCAGCCAAGATCTACCCGGCGGGGGGGACTACGAGCAGTACTTC. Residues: CASSQDLPGGGDYEQYF.

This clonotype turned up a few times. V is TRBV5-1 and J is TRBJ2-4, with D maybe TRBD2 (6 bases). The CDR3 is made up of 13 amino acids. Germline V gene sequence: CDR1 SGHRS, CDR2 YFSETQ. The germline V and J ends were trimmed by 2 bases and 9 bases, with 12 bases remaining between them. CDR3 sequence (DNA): TGCGCCAGCAGCTTCACCAGGGAGGCCATTCAGTACTTC. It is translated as CASSFTREAIQYF.

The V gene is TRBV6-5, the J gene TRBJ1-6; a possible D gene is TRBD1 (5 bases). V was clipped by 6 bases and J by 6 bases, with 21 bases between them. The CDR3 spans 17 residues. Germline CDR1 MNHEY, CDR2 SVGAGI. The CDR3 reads CASSTVSGGGSNSPLHF. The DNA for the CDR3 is TGTGCCAGCAGCACCGTTTCGGGGGGAGGGTCTAATTCACCCCTCCACTTT.

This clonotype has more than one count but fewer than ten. The CDR3, as DNA: TGTGCCATCAGTGAGTCCCCAGAAGGGGGCGATGGCTACACCTTC. Encoded protein: CAISESPEGGDGYTF. The chain uses TRBV10-3 and TRBJ1-2; 7 nucleotides match TRBD1. The V gene end was trimmed by 0 bases and the J gene end by 6 bases; junction bases not matched to a gene: 7. Germline CDR1 reads ENHRY; CDR2 reads SYGVKD. CDR3 length equals 15 residues.

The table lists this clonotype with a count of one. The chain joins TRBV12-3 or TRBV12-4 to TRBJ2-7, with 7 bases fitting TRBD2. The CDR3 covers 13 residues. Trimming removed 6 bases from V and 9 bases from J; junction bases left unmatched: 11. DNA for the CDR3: TGTGCCAGCAGGCCCGGGACTACAATCGGGCAGTACTTC. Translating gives CASRPGTTIGQYF.

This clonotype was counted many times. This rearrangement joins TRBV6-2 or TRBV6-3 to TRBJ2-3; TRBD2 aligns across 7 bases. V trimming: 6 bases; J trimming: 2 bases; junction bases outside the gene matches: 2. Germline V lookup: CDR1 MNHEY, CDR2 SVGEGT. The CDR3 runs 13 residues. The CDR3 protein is CASRGLITDTQYF. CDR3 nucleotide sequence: TGTGCCAGCAGGGGACTAATCACAGATACGCAGTATTTT.

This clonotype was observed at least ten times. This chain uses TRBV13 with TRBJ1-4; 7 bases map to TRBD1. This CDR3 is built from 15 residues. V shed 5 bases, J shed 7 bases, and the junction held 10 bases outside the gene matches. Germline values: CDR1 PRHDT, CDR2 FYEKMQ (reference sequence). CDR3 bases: TGTGCCAGCAGCGCTACAGGGGAGGGTGGTGAAAAACTGTTTTTT. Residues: CASSATGEGGEKLFF. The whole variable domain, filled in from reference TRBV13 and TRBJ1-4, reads AAGVIQSPRHLIKEKRETATLKCYPIPRHDTVYWYQQGPGQDPQFLISFYEKMQSDKGSIPDRFSAQQFSDYHSELNMSSLELGDSALYFCASSATGEGGEKLFFGSGTQLSVL.

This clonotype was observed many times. The DNA of the CDR3 is TGTGCCAGCAGCCAAATCCGCGACTACAATGAGCAGTTCTTC. Translation: CASSQIRDYNEQFF. The chain couples TRBV7-2 to TRBJ2-1; D is undetermined. Germline lookup yields CDR1 SGHTA and CDR2 FQGNSA. CDR3 size: 14 residues. V lost 5 bases to trimming and J lost 3 bases, with 11 bases between them.

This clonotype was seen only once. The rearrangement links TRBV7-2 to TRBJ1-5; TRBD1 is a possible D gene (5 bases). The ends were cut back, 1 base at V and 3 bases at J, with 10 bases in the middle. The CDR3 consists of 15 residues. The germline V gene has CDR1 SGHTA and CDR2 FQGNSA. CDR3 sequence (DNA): TGTGCCAGCAGCTTAGGGGGGGTAGACAATCAGCCCCAGCATTTT. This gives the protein CASSLGGVDNQPQHF.